One sample yielded the 16 T cell receptor beta chains listed below, sequenced in a study of vaccination and CD4 T cells after COVID-19. The antigens these receptors bind are not known. With the Oncomine TCR Beta short-read assay, DNA from cultured CD4+ T cells was sequenced. In TCRdb, the PCR reads were re-called with MiXCR into one record per CDR3 protein. Of about 24,000 distinct CDR3 sequences in the sample, about two fifths were seen once. Time point specified: late sampling 161 to 241 days after vaccination in a few convalescent patients. Treatment here: approximately 10-day PBMC culture with coronavirus spike peptide pools or control peptides (ViraFEST assay). The specimen was CD4+ T cells from blood, cultured in vitro, collected about 7 months after SARS-CoV-2 vaccination. These receptors were collected from a human donor who had recovered from COVID-19.

This rearrangement joins TRBV20-1 to TRBJ2-7, with TRBD1 matching 10 bases. Trimming removed 3 bases from V and 6 bases from J; junction bases left unmatched: 2. Germline V gene sequence: CDR1 DFQATT, CDR2 SNEGSKA (reference sequence). This CDR3 contains 12 residues. The CDR3 sequence is CSASGTGVEQYF. The CDR3 region has the DNA TGCAGTGCTAGCGGGACAGGGGTCGAGCAGTACTTC.

The CDR3 spells CASSATREIETQYF. CDR3 bases: TGTGCCAGCAGTGCAACGCGGGAGATTGAGACCCAGTACTTC. The chain uses TRBV6-2 or TRBV6-3 and TRBJ2-5; 7 bases agree with TRBD2. The length of the CDR3 is 14 residues. Per the germline V gene, CDR1 is MNHEY and CDR2 is SVGEGT. V shed 5 bases, J shed 5 bases, and the junction held 8 bases outside the gene matches.

The chain is built from TRBV20-1 and TRBJ1-5; 7 bases line up with TRBD1. J was trimmed by 6 bases and V by 1 base; bases with no gene match: 15. The CDR3 spans 17 residues. Looked up from germline, CDR1 is DFQATT and CDR2 is SNEGSKA (reference sequence). The CDR3 here is CSARGPETGLFGQPQHF. The CDR3 DNA sequence: TGCAGTGCTAGAGGGCCGGAGACAGGGCTCTTCGGTCAGCCCCAGCATTTT.

The chain links TRBV20-1 to TRBJ2-7; 7 bases align to TRBD1. CDR3 size: 15 residues. V was pared by 4 bases and J by 0 bases, with 9 bases of the junction left unmatched. Germline lookup yields CDR1 DFQATT and CDR2 SNEGSKA (reference sequence). The CDR3 nucleotides read TGCAGTGCTAACCCGGACAGGCAGGGCTCCTACGAGCAGTACTTC. Its protein product is CSANPDRQGSYEQYF.

The CDR3 here is CASSSRTSGRSEQYF. CDR3 DNA sequence: TGTGCCAGCAGCTCCAGGACTAGCGGGAGAAGCGAGCAGTACTTC. The chain uses TRBV5-8 and TRBJ2-7; 13 positions agree with TRBD2. The J segment lost 6 bases and the V segment lost 3 bases, leaving 6 bases of the junction unmatched. Per germline, CDR1 SGHTS and CDR2 YDEGEE. There are 15 residues in the CDR3.

The rearrangement links TRBV6-1 to TRBJ2-3; maybe TRBD2 (5 bases). Trimming left V 10 bases short and J 6 bases short, with 17 bases between. CDR1 and CDR2 (germline): MNHNS, SASEGT. There are 13 residues in the CDR3. The CDR3 protein is CATSAPGSDTQYF. The DNA of the CDR3 is TGTGCCACCTCGGCCCCGGGGAGTGATACGCAGTATTTT.

The sample holds a few counts of this clonotype. The rearrangement joins TRBV20-1 to TRBJ1-6; D call uncertain. The V gene's germline CDR1 is DFQATT and CDR2 SNEGSKA (reference sequence). This CDR3 is built from 13 residues. V lost 3 bases to trimming and J lost 5 bases, with 8 bases between them. The CDR3 here is CSASPPNNSPLHF. CDR3 bases: TGCAGTGCTAGCCCTCCTAATAATTCACCCCTCCACTTT.

The chain has TRBV25-1 and TRBJ2-6; D not resolved. CDR3 length: 15 residues. V lost 4 bases and J 0 bases, leaving 7 bases between the germline ends. Germline assignment: CDR1 MGHDK and CDR2 SYGVNS. CDR3 sequence (DNA): TGTGCCAGCAGTGCGGGTCTCTCTGGGGCCAACGTCCTGACTTTC. The encoded protein is CASSAGLSGANVLTF.

The chain links TRBV6-1 to TRBJ2-5; D gene unclear. Germline V CDR1 and CDR2: MNHNS, SASEGT. Trimming cost V 3 bases and J 6 bases, with 8 bases left between them. The CDR3 is 12 residues long. CDR3 in DNA: TGTGCCAGCAGTGATGCTGGGAAGACCCAGTACTTC. It translates to CASSDAGKTQYF.

The V call is TRBV6-5, the J call TRBJ2-3, with D perhaps assigned TRBD1 or TRBD2 (5 bases each). The CDR3 has 15 residues. Germline assignment: CDR1 MNHEY and CDR2 SVGAGI. The V end was cut by 0 bases, the J end by 1 base, with 8 bases between. The CDR3 DNA is TGTGCCAGCAGTTACTCGGGACCAGGCACAGATACGCAGTATTTT. Protein: CASSYSGPGTDTQYF.

This chain connects TRBV5-1 to TRBJ1-2; D is ambiguous. Germline loops: CDR1 SGHRS, CDR2 YFSETQ. The V end was cut by 0 bases, the J end by 3 bases, with 9 bases between. CDR3 length: 14 residues. For the CDR3, the DNA is TGCGCCAGCAGCTTGGAGGCGACGTACTATGGCTACACCTTC. Its translation is CASSLEATYYGYTF. Supplemented by reference TRBV5-1 and TRBJ1-2, the full variable domain reads KAGVTQTPRYLIKTRGQQVTLSCSPISGHRSVSWYQQTPGQGLQFLFEYFSETQRNKGNFPGRFSGRQFSNSRSEMNVSTLELGDSALYLCASSLEATYYGYTFGSGTRLTVV.

This clonotype was counted only a few times. The gene calls are TRBV20-1 and TRBJ1-5; TRBD1 aligns across 7 bases. Trimming took 6 bases from V and 3 from J; bases not matched to a gene: 5. CDR1 and CDR2 (germline): DFQATT, SNEGSKA (reference sequence). This CDR3 contains 13 residues. The CDR3 is CSAEGQINQPQHF. The CDR3 DNA reads TGCAGTGCCGAGGGACAGATCAATCAGCCCCAGCATTTT.

The CDR3 sequence: CASSFDGDQPQHF. In nucleotides, the CDR3 is TGCGCCAGCAGCTTTGACGGTGATCAGCCCCAGCATTTT. The V and J genes are TRBV5-1 and TRBJ1-5, with no clear D. CDR3 size: 13 residues. Germline assignment: CDR1 SGHRS and CDR2 YFSETQ. The V end lost 2 bases, the J end lost 5 bases, and 8 bases lay between the germline ends.

The chain links TRBV15 to TRBJ2-2; D uncertain. The germline CDR1 and CDR2 sequences are LNHNV and YYDKDF (reference sequence). The CDR3 has 17 amino acids. Between the trimmed V and J ends, which lost 4 bases and 6 bases, there was a span of 21 bases. CDR3 DNA sequence: TGTGCCACCAGCACAAACCCACCACTGTCTCCCCCCGGGGAGCTGTTTTTT. It specifies CATSTNPPLSPPGELFF.

This clonotype is termed medium-sized. The genes are TRBV20-1 and TRBJ1-5, with 9 bases lining up with TRBD1. J was trimmed by 5 bases and V by 3 bases; bases with no gene match: 5. The CDR3 totals 14 residues. The germline V gene encodes CDR1 DFQATT and CDR2 SNEGSKA (reference sequence). Here the CDR3 reads CSARHGTGYQPQHF. CDR3 in DNA: TGCAGTGCTAGGCATGGGACAGGGTATCAGCCCCAGCATTTT.

The chain employs TRBV27 and TRBJ2-1, with D unresolved. CDR1 MNHEY and CDR2 SMNVEV come from the germline V gene (reference sequence). V lost 3 bases and J 3 bases, leaving 6 bases between the germline ends. CDR3 length: 13 amino acids. CDR3 nucleotides: TGTGCCAGCAGTTTTCAAGACTACAATGAGCAGTTCTTC. Translation: CASSFQDYNEQFF.